Listed here are 5 T cell receptor beta chains from one sample, sequenced in a study of control samples from healthy donors and cancer patients. Only in-frame clones appear in the TCRdb table, and some are missing; sequencing was by immunoSEQ multiplex PCR. Seen here are 95,000 to 150,000 clones, about 90% observed once, and the top ten hold around 1.7%. Sequenced: blood. Receptors originate from a man between 18 and 29 years old in good health.

The rearrangement links TRBV27 to TRBJ2-4; D is perhaps TRBD2 (5 bases). The CDR3 spans 15 residues. V was trimmed by 5 bases and J by 8 bases, leaving 19 bases between them. Germline CDR1 MNHEY, CDR2 SMNVEV (reference sequence). The CDR3 nucleotides are TGTGCCAGCAGTCGTAGCGAGTTCAATTGGGACATTCAGTACTTC. Translated, it gives CASSRSEFNWDIQYF.

The J gene is TRBJ1-5, the V gene TRBV7-2; 7 nucleotides line up with TRBD1. The CDR3 totals 17 residues. The V gene's germline CDR1 is SGHTA and CDR2 FQGNSA. V lost 0 bases, J lost 3 bases, and 8 bases stayed unmatched. The CDR3 protein is CASSLARGTVLNQPQHF. In DNA, the CDR3 is TGTGCCAGCAGCTTAGCGCGTGGGACAGTGCTCAATCAGCCCCAGCATTTT.

This clone showed up just a few times. The J gene is TRBJ2-7, the V gene TRBV6-5; maybe TRBD1 (5 bases). The CDR3 has 14 amino acids. Germline V lookup: CDR1 MNHEY, CDR2 SVGAGI. Trimming shortened V by 0 bases and J by 7 bases, and 13 bases separated the two germline ends. The CDR3 coding sequence is TGTGCCAGCAGTTACTCAGGCCCAAAGGGGGAGCAGTACTTC. Protein sequence: CASSYSGPKGEQYF.

This clone was counted between two and nine times. The V call is TRBV5-6, the J call TRBJ2-7, with D uncertain. CDR1 is SGHDT and CDR2 is YYEEEE in the germline V gene. The CDR3 is 11 residues long. V was clipped by 0 bases and J by 6 bases, with 4 bases between them. CDR3 amino acids: CASSLEIEQYF. CDR3 nucleotides: TGTGCCAGCAGCTTGGAGATCGAGCAGTACTTC.

The chain employs TRBV30 and TRBJ1-2, with D unclear. The CDR3 is made up of 12 amino acids. CDR1 and CDR2 (germline): GTSNPN, SVGIG (reference sequence). The V gene lost 2 bases and the J gene lost 4 bases, with 8 bases spanning the gap. The chain's CDR3 is CAWSPAAYGYTF. The CDR3 DNA is TGTGCCTGGAGTCCGGCAGCCTATGGCTACACCTTC.